What follows is one T cell receptor beta chain and its context. The data were taken from a study of blood T cell repertoires in COVID-19. Whole-study context: Collection of acute and convalescent COVID-19 samples took place in the United States, Italy and Spain. Sources were T cells, B-cell-depleted T cells, or PBMCs; the material itself was cDNA or gDNA.

The CDR3 length is 13 residues. Germline CDR1 is SGHTS and CDR2 is YDEGEE. V was shortened by 1 base and J by 3 bases, with 7 bases between the two germline ends. Per the original data handling: Reference gene primer amplification yielded estimated nucleated cell counts. Profiled with immunoSEQ multiplex PCR; TCRdb holds only in-frame clones, not every one. V and J calls and clone size are copied from that table; D and trimming were computed from the DNA. Counted here are almost 300,000 clones, over 85% occurring once; the ten biggest clones make up roughly 11%. This chain connects TRBV5-8 to TRBJ2-5; D perhaps matches TRBD2 (5 bases). This receptor was obtained from a woman aged 30 to 39 with COVID-19, enrolled during active disease. The sequenced sample was peripheral blood. The CDR3 spells CASSLNGEETQYF. In DNA form, the CDR3 reads TGTGCCAGCAGCTTGAACGGGGAAGAGACCCAGTACTTC.